The next 21 T cell receptor beta chains were all read from a single sample in a study of somatic mutations in cytotoxic T cells in rheumatoid arthritis. Assay used: immunoSEQ multiplex PCR; TCRdb lists only in-frame clones, some missing. The table records fewer than 12,000 clones, more than 65% of them present only once. The sequenced sample was CD8+ T cells sorted from blood. All receptors derive from a man between 60 and 70 years old in good health.

The CDR3 DNA reads as TGTGCCAGCAGCGCCGGGACCAACACTGAAGCTTTCTTT. Its protein is CASSAGTNTEAFF. The chain is built from TRBV7-9 and TRBJ1-1; TRBD1 is a possible D gene (5 bases). The CDR3 extends over 13 amino acids. From germline, CDR1 is SEHNR and CDR2 FQNEAQ (reference sequence). V gave up 5 bases and J gave up 2 bases, with 9 bases separating them.

The chain links TRBV4-3 to TRBJ2-1; 11 bases map to TRBD1. Germline CDR1 LGHNA, CDR2 YSLEER. Trimming cost V 3 bases and J 8 bases; bases outside gene matches: 3. The CDR3 extends over 14 amino acids. The CDR3 region is CASSHGQGAYEQFF. DNA for the CDR3: TGCGCCAGCAGCCATGGACAGGGGGCCTATGAGCAGTTCTTC.

Here the CDR3 reads CASSQFRVGVLAIEKTQYF. In DNA form, the CDR3 reads TGTGCCAGCAGCCAATTTAGAGTAGGGGTGCTAGCAATTGAGAAGACCCAGTACTTC. The chain links TRBV27 to TRBJ2-5; the D gene could be TRBD1 or TRBD2 (5 bases each). Trimming removed 6 bases at V and 6 bases at J, with 32 bases between. CDR3 length: 19 amino acids. Germline lookup yields CDR1 MNHEY and CDR2 SMNVEV (reference sequence).

Sample share makes this clone large. The gene calls are TRBV2 and TRBJ1-5; 10 bases align to TRBD1. CDR3 length equals 22 residues. V lost 7 bases and J lost 3; bases outside the gene matches: 27. The germline V gene encodes CDR1 SNHLY and CDR2 FYNNEI. CDR3 coding DNA: TGTGCCAGCACGGGTTCCCGGGACAGGGGTCGTCTGGAAGCTACTCACAATCAGCCCCAGCATTTT. This codes for CASTGSRDRGRLEATHNQPQHF.

The J gene is TRBJ2-4, the V gene TRBV4-3; D remains ambiguous. The germline V and J ends were trimmed by 0 bases and 2 bases, with 8 bases remaining between them. CDR3 length: 15 residues. Germline V gene data show CDR1 as LGHNA and CDR2 as YSLEER. Here the CDR3 DNA reads TGCGCCAGCAGCCAAGATTTCGGGTCCAAAAACATTCAGTACTTC. It yields the protein CASSQDFGSKNIQYF.

The chain employs TRBV5-6 and TRBJ2-3, with D possibly TRBD2 on 5 matching bases. This CDR3 is 12 amino acids long. V lost 2 bases and J 8 bases, leaving 9 bases between the germline ends. The V gene's germline CDR1 is SGHDT and CDR2 YYEEEE. The CDR3 DNA is TGTGCCAGCAGCTTCGGGGTAACTACGCAGTATTTT. Amino acid sequence: CASSFGVTTQYF. Full variable domain (remainder filled in from reference TRBV5-6 and TRBJ2-3): DAGVTQSPTHLIKTRGQQVTLRCSPKSGHDTVSWYQQALGQGPQFIFQYYEEEERQRGNFPDRFSGHQFPNYSSELNVNALLLGDSALYLCASSFGVTTQYFGPGTRLTVL.

The chain recombines TRBV7-6 with TRBJ2-5, with D perhaps being TRBD1 or TRBD2 (5 bases each). The length of the CDR3 is 14 residues. Trimming took off 5 bases at V and 5 bases at J, with 15 bases between the two ends. Germline CDR1 is SGHVS and CDR2 is FNYEAQ. CDR3 DNA sequence: TGTGCCAGCAGCCGGAGTGGGGGTGGGGAGACCCAGTACTTC. Residues: CASSRSGGGETQYF.

This clone was seen a handful of times. The V call is TRBV2, the J call TRBJ2-2; perhaps TRBD1 as D (5 bases). The CDR3 has 15 amino acids. Per germline, CDR1 SNHLY and CDR2 FYNNEI. Trimming took 6 bases from V and 6 from J, leaving 17 bases between them. The CDR3, as DNA: TGTGCCAGCAGGGCCGACAGCGCCCTTGCCGGGGAGCTGTTTTTT. Translated: CASRADSALAGELFF.

Points on this clone: The junction differs from germline at one of its ends, possibly a read error. The rearrangement joins TRBV13 to TRBJ2-7; TRBD2 matches 7 bases. Germline values: CDR1 PRHDT, CDR2 FYEKMQ (reference sequence). The CDR3 totals 12 residues. Here the CDR3 reads CASSLTSGTTLF. DNA for the CDR3: TGTGCCAGCAGCTTGACCTCCGGGACTACTCTCTTC. Full variable domain (outside the CDR3, taken from reference TRBV13 and TRBJ2-7): AAGVIQSPRHLIKEKRETATLKCYPIPRHDTVYWYQQGPGQDPQFLISFYEKMQSDKGSIPDRFSAQQFSDYHSELNMSSLELGDSALYFCASSLTSGTTLFGPGTRLTVT.

The chain uses TRBV7-6 and TRBJ1-1; D is undetermined. Trimming stripped 5 bases from V and 1 base from J, with 14 bases between. Per the germline V gene, CDR1 is SGHVS and CDR2 is FNYEAQ. This CDR3 has 15 residues. The CDR3 region is CASSRSAGWNTEAFF. CDR3 sequence (DNA): TGTGCCAGCAGCCGTAGTGCAGGCTGGAACACTGAAGCTTTCTTT.

This clone was found once. The rearrangement joins TRBV15 to TRBJ2-1; 14 nucleotides align to TRBD2. V trimming: 5 bases; J trimming: 5 bases; junction bases outside the gene matches: 5. Germline lookup yields CDR1 LNHNV and CDR2 YYDKDF (reference sequence). This CDR3 region has 16 residues. The CDR3 reads CATSGTSGRPNNEQFF. The CDR3 bases are TGTGCCACCAGCGGGACTAGCGGGAGACCTAACAATGAGCAGTTCTTC.

The rearrangement links TRBV28 to TRBJ2-3; D may correspond to TRBD1 or TRBD2 (6 bases each). V was pared by 3 bases and J by 5 bases, with 9 bases between. Germline assignment: CDR1 MDHEN and CDR2 SYDVKM. The CDR3 consists of 13 residues. CDR3 nucleotide sequence: TGTGCCAGCAGTTTCGGGGGCAGAGATACGCAGTATTTT. It codes for CASSFGGRDTQYF.

The chain combines TRBV19 with TRBJ2-1, with D unclear. Trimming removed 3 bases from V and 7 bases from J, with 10 bases in between. This CDR3 is 13 amino acids long. Germline V gene sequence: CDR1 LNHDA, CDR2 SQIVND (reference sequence). The DNA of the CDR3 is TGTGCCAGTAGTATTTGGAAGGCGAATGAGCAGTTCTTC. This gives the protein CASSIWKANEQFF.

The V gene is TRBV27, the J gene TRBJ1-2, with D possibly being TRBD1 (6 bases). The V and J ends lost 6 bases and 4 bases respectively, with 12 bases between them. In germline, CDR1 is MNHEY, CDR2 SMNVEV (reference sequence). The CDR3 covers 13 residues. CDR3: CASRQLGGYGYTF. CDR3 DNA sequence: TGTGCCAGCAGACAGCTAGGGGGCTATGGCTACACCTTC.

The count of this clone is one. The chain carries TRBV7-7 and TRBJ2-7, with D possibly being TRBD1 (7 bases). Germline CDR1 is SSHAT and CDR2 is FNYEAQ (reference sequence). This CDR3 has 14 amino acids. The ends were cut back, 4 bases at V and 8 bases at J, with 18 bases in the middle. This CDR3 is CASSSSRGDSQQYF. In DNA, the CDR3 is TGTGCCAGCAGCTCAAGTAGGGGGGACAGCCAGCAGTACTTC.

This chain connects TRBV19 to TRBJ2-5; D not resolved. Germline V gene sequence: CDR1 LNHDA, CDR2 SQIVND (reference sequence). CDR3 size: 13 residues. The V end lost 6 bases, the J end lost 0 bases, and 8 bases lay between the germline ends. CDR3 DNA: TGTGCCAGTAGCTCCCAGTACCAAGAGACCCAGTACTTC. Translating gives CASSSQYQETQYF.

This chain uses TRBV30 with TRBJ1-3; maybe TRBD1 (5 bases). This CDR3 comprises 17 residues. V shed 3 bases and J shed 4 bases, with 22 bases lying between them. From germline, CDR1 is GTSNPN and CDR2 SVGIG (reference sequence). DNA of the CDR3: TGTGCCTGGAGCCCCCCTCCTGGTGGAGGGGAAGGAAACACCATATATTTT. Translating gives CAWSPPPGGGEGNTIYF.

V is TRBV4-3 and J is TRBJ2-5, with D unclear. This CDR3 has 18 residues. CDR1 LGHNA and CDR2 YSLEER come from the germline V gene. Trimming left V 0 bases short and J 2 bases short, with 19 bases between. Here the CDR3 reads CASSQDEVPTLQQETQYF. The CDR3 DNA sequence: TGCGCCAGCAGCCAAGATGAGGTGCCCACGCTCCAACAAGAGACCCAGTACTTC.

This clone was detected only a few times. The chain has TRBV19 and TRBJ1-1; no clear D. The germline V gene has CDR1 LNHDA and CDR2 SQIVND (reference sequence). V lost 1 base and J 6 bases, leaving 15 bases between the germline ends. This CDR3 has 15 residues. In DNA, the CDR3 is TGTGCCAGTAGTATAGGGGGAACACCCTTTCCTGAAGCTTTCTTT. As protein: CASSIGGTPFPEAFF.

The chain links TRBV11-2 to TRBJ2-1; 11 bases are a match to TRBD2. The CDR3 is 15 residues long. J lost 5 bases, V lost 4 bases, and 4 bases had no gene match. From germline, CDR1 is SGHAT and CDR2 FQNNGV. The CDR3 bases are TGTGCCAGCAGCTCTCCGGGACTAGCGGACAATGAGCAGTTCTTC. This codes for CASSSPGLADNEQFF. Looking up the rest from reference TRBV11-2 and TRBJ2-1 gives the full variable domain: EAGVAQSPRYKIIEKRQSVAFWCNPISGHATLYWYQQILGQGPKLLIQFQNNGVVDDSQLPKDRFSAERLKGVDSTLKIQPAKLEDSAVYLCASSSPGLADNEQFFGPGTRLTVL.

This clone was picked up a small number of times. The chain uses TRBV5-4 and TRBJ1-4, with D possibly TRBD1 on 6 matching bases. The V and J ends lost 4 bases and 7 bases respectively, with 8 bases between them. CDR1 is SGHNT and CDR2 is YYREEE in the germline V gene (reference sequence). The CDR3 length is 12 residues. The CDR3 here is CASSQDSEKLFF. The CDR3 bases are TGTGCCAGCAGCCAGGACAGTGAAAAACTGTTTTTT.